This TCR beta chain came from a study of vaccination and CD4 T cells after COVID-19. This clonotype was observed a few times. Its target is not known. Cultured CD4+ T-cell DNA underwent Oncomine TCR Beta short-read sequencing. From the PCR reads, TCRdb called clonotypes with MiXCR, one entry per CDR3 protein. This sample carries about 19,000 distinct CDR3 sequences, 45% to 65% of them seen once, and the ten largest clones take around 9.6%. Treatment: approximately nine-day PBMC culture with coronavirus spike peptide pools or control peptides (ViraFEST assay). The CDR3 runs 15 residues. The V gene end was trimmed by 7 bases and the J gene end by 0 bases; junction bases not matched to a gene: 8. The V gene's germline CDR1 is MNHNS and CDR2 SASEGT.

The rearrangement joins TRBV6-1 to TRBJ2-7, with 8 nucleotides matching TRBD1. The starting material was CD4+ T cells from blood, cultured in vitro, obtained before SARS-CoV-2 vaccination. This sequence originates from a human donor who had recovered from COVID-19. The CDR3 DNA is TGTGCCAGCACCCCGGGACAGGCGAGCTCCTACGAGCAGTACTTC. It specifies CASTPGQASSYEQYF.